A selection of T cell receptor beta chains follows, all from one sample in a study of shared clonotypes between healthy human individuals. Sequencing was performed with immunoSEQ multiplex PCR; in TCRdb, only in-frame clones are kept and a portion is missing. The table records around 500,000 clones, around 73% of them present only once. The material sequenced was PBMCs. All receptors come from a middle-aged woman in good health. Some clones in this sample may be carry-over from other donors' samples. Both conserved end residues are part of each CDR3. The D gene is left open where the match is weak. Not every row has a clone size; where given, it reads once, few, many or a size class.

J gene: TRBJ2-5
clone size: NA
D gene: NA
V gene: TRBV18
CDR3 DNA: TGTGCCAGCTCACCACTAGACAGTGGAGAGACCCAGTACTTC
CDR3 protein: CASSPLDSGETQYF

J gene: TRBJ2-1
clone size: few
D gene: NA
V gene: TRBV18
CDR3 DNA: TGTGCCAGCTCACCACCGTTAGCGGACTCCTACAATGAGCAGTTCTTC
CDR3 protein: CASSPPLADSYNEQFF

J gene: TRBJ2-6
clone size: few
D gene: TRBD2
V gene: TRBV28
CDR3 DNA: TGTGCCAGCAGCTCGGCGGGGGGAGATGGGGCCAACGTCCTGACTTTC
CDR3 protein: CASSSAGGDGANVLTF

J gene: TRBJ1-1
clone size: NA
D gene: NA
V gene: TRBV28
CDR3 DNA: TGTGCCAGCAACTCCAGCTCCATGAACACTGAAGCTTTCTTT
CDR3 protein: CASNSSSMNTEAFF

J gene: TRBJ2-3
clone size: many
D gene: NA
V gene: TRBV6-6
CDR3 DNA: TGTGCCAGCAGCCCAGGGTTGGGTAGCACAGATACGCAGTATTTT
CDR3 protein: CASSPGLGSTDTQYF

J gene: TRBJ2-5
clone size: NA
D gene: NA
V gene: TRBV18
CDR3 DNA: TGTGCCAGCTCACCACAGGGCAGTTCAGAGACCCAGTACTTC
CDR3 protein: CASSPQGSSETQYF

J gene: TRBJ1-1
clone size: once
D gene: NA
V gene: TRBV5-6
CDR3 DNA: TGTGCCAGCAGCCCACAGACAGGATCAAACACTGAAGCTTTCTTT
CDR3 protein: CASSPQTGSNTEAFF

J gene: TRBJ2-1
clone size: many
D gene: TRBD2
V gene: TRBV7-8
CDR3 DNA: TGTGCCAGCAGCCCCCGACTAGCGGGTACCCATAGCTCCTACAATGAGCAGTTCTTC
CDR3 protein: CASSPRLAGTHSSYNEQFF

J gene: TRBJ2-2
clone size: NA
D gene: NA
V gene: TRBV5-1
CDR3 DNA: TGCGCCAGCAGCGCGGGACACTCCGGGGAGCTGTTTTTT
CDR3 protein: CASSAGHSGELFF

J gene: TRBJ2-7
clone size: NA
D gene: TRBD2
V gene: TRBV5-1
CDR3 DNA: TGCGCCAGCAGCCTTCTAGCGGGGCCGACCTACGAGCAGTACTTC
CDR3 protein: CASSLLAGPTYEQYF

J gene: TRBJ1-1
clone size: once
D gene: NA
V gene: TRBV19
CDR3 DNA: TGTGCCAGTAGTTCTGGGCGCTACACTGAAGCTTTCTTT
CDR3 protein: CASSSGRYTEAFF

J gene: TRBJ2-7
clone size: few
D gene: NA
V gene: TRBV11-2
CDR3 DNA: TGTGCCAGCAGCCCATCCTACGAGCAGTACTTC
CDR3 protein: CASSPSYEQYF

J gene: TRBJ2-2
clone size: NA
D gene: NA
V gene: TRBV5-6
CDR3 DNA: TGTGCCAGCAGCTTGGCTCTGAACACCGGGGAGCTGTTTTTT
CDR3 protein: CASSLALNTGELFF

J gene: TRBJ1-1
clone size: few
D gene: NA
V gene: TRBV29-1
CDR3 DNA: TGCAGCGTCCCATCGGGGGGTGATATGGACACTGAAGCTTTCTTT
CDR3 protein: CSVPSGGDMDTEAFF

J gene: TRBJ1-4
clone size: NA
D gene: NA
V gene: TRBV29-1
CDR3 DNA: TGCAGCGGTCGGGTCGGGCGGGGTGAAAAACTGTTTTTT
CDR3 protein: CSGRVGRGEKLFF

J gene: TRBJ1-1
clone size: NA
D gene: NA
V gene: TRBV28
CDR3 DNA: TGTGCCAGCAGGCCGGACAGACTGAACACTGAAGCTTTCTTT
CDR3 protein: CASRPDRLNTEAFF

J gene: TRBJ2-1
clone size: NA
D gene: NA
V gene: TRBV29-1
CDR3 DNA: TGCAGCGTATATAGGGCGAACTCCTACAATGAGCAGTTCTTC
CDR3 protein: CSVYRANSYNEQFF

J gene: TRBJ2-7
clone size: NA
D gene: NA
V gene: TRBV4-3
CDR3 DNA: TGCGCCAGCAGCCAAGATGTGGGCCTCCTAAGGGACGAGCAGTACTTC
CDR3 protein: CASSQDVGLLRDEQYF

J gene: TRBJ2-7
clone size: few
D gene: NA
V gene: TRBV28
CDR3 DNA: TGTGCCAGCACAACCGCCAGTGCACAGTACTTC
CDR3 protein: CASTTASAQYF

J gene: TRBJ2-1
clone size: NA
D gene: NA
V gene: TRBV20-1
CDR3 DNA: TGCAGTGCTAGAGTACTAAATGAGCAGTTCTTC
CDR3 protein: CSARVLNEQFF

J gene: TRBJ2-7
clone size: NA
D gene: NA
V gene: TRBV7-6
CDR3 DNA: TGTGCCAGCAGCTCCTGGGACGGCAGCGACTACGAGCAGTACTTC
CDR3 protein: CASSSWDGSDYEQYF

J gene: TRBJ1-1
clone size: NA
D gene: NA
V gene: TRBV19
CDR3 DNA: TGTGCCAGTATTTTGCAGGGGTGGACTGAAGCTTTCTTT
CDR3 protein: CASILQGWTEAFF

J gene: TRBJ1-5
clone size: NA
D gene: TRBD1
V gene: TRBV6-1
CDR3 DNA: TGTGCCAGCTCGATGACAGGGGGTCAGCCCCAGCATTTT
CDR3 protein: CASSMTGGQPQHF

J gene: TRBJ2-5
clone size: few
D gene: TRBD2
V gene: TRBV25-1
CDR3 DNA: TGTGCCAGCAGTGAAGGTCGCCTAGCGGGCACAGAGACCCAGTACTTC
CDR3 protein: CASSEGRLAGTETQYF

J gene: TRBJ2-5
clone size: NA
D gene: TRBD1
V gene: TRBV7-3
CDR3 DNA: TGTGCCAGCAGCTCGCAACCGGGACAGGGATGGGAGACCCAGTACTTC
CDR3 protein: CASSSQPGQGWETQYF

J gene: TRBJ1-5
clone size: once
D gene: TRBD1
V gene: TRBV6-6
CDR3 DNA: TGTGCCAGCAGTTCAGACAGGGGTAGTCGGCCCCAGCATTTT
CDR3 protein: CASSSDRGSRPQHF

J gene: TRBJ2-3
clone size: once
D gene: NA
V gene: TRBV7-2
CDR3 DNA: TGTGCCAGCAGCATTATCGCGCACACAGATACGCAGTATTTT
CDR3 protein: CASSIIAHTDTQYF

J gene: TRBJ2-7
clone size: NA
D gene: NA
V gene: TRBV9
CDR3 DNA: TGTGCCAGCAGCGTAGGTCGAGGGCCCTACGAGCAGTACTTC
CDR3 protein: CASSVGRGPYEQYF

J gene: TRBJ2-5
clone size: once
D gene: NA
V gene: TRBV6-5
CDR3 DNA: TGTGCCAGCAGTTCGGGGACGAGACCCCAAGAGACCCAGTACTTC
CDR3 protein: CASSSGTRPQETQYF

J gene: TRBJ1-1
clone size: once
D gene: NA
V gene: TRBV29-1
CDR3 DNA: TGCAGCGCCACGGACAGTTCGGACACTGAAGCTTTCTTT
CDR3 protein: CSATDSSDTEAFF

J gene: TRBJ2-3
clone size: NA
D gene: TRBD2
V gene: TRBV7-9
CDR3 DNA: TGTGCCAGCAGCTTGGTCGCTAGCGGGGCAGATACGCAGTATTTT
CDR3 protein: CASSLVASGADTQYF

J gene: TRBJ1-2
clone size: NA
D gene: NA
V gene: TRBV28
CDR3 DNA: TGTGCCAGCAGCACCCCGACAGCCTATGGCTACACCTTC
CDR3 protein: CASSTPTAYGYTF

J gene: TRBJ1-2
clone size: few
D gene: NA
V gene: TRBV30
CDR3 DNA: TGTGCCTGGAGTGTACAGGGAACTTACTATGGCTACACCTTC
CDR3 protein: CAWSVQGTYYGYTF

J gene: TRBJ2-4
clone size: NA
D gene: NA
V gene: TRBV4-1
CDR3 DNA: TGCGCCAGCAGGACCAGGGGTGACACCAAAAACATTCAGTACTTC
CDR3 protein: CASRTRGDTKNIQYF

J gene: TRBJ2-7
clone size: NA
D gene: NA
V gene: TRBV19
CDR3 DNA: TGTGCCAGTTCCGGTCTAGCAAACACCTACGAGCAGTACTTC
CDR3 protein: CASSGLANTYEQYF

J gene: TRBJ1-4
clone size: NA
D gene: NA
V gene: TRBV4-1
CDR3 DNA: TGCGCCAGCAGTGAAGGAAGGTACAATGAAAAACTGTTTTTT
CDR3 protein: CASSEGRYNEKLFF

J gene: TRBJ2-6
clone size: NA
D gene: NA
V gene: TRBV6-1
CDR3 DNA: TGTGCCAGCAGTGAAAAAAGGGAATGTCAAAGTCGGGCCAACGTCCTGACTTTC
CDR3 protein: CASSEKRECQSRANVLTF

J gene: TRBJ1-4
clone size: NA
D gene: NA
V gene: TRBV30
CDR3 DNA: TGTGCCTCACGGGCACCTCCGGGACGAGGCATGATTAATGAAAAACTGTTTTTT
CDR3 protein: CASRAPPGRGMINEKLFF

J gene: TRBJ1-5
clone size: once
D gene: NA
V gene: TRBV19
CDR3 DNA: TGTGCCAGTAGTATAGATCGGGCCCGAGAACAGCCCCAGCATTTT
CDR3 protein: CASSIDRAREQPQHF

J gene: TRBJ1-3
clone size: NA
D gene: NA
V gene: TRBV11-2
CDR3 DNA: TGTGCCAGCAGCTTAGATTCTATCTCTGGAAACACCATATATTTT
CDR3 protein: CASSLDSISGNTIYF